The 28 T cell receptor beta chains in this list originate from one sample, sequenced in a study of T cell changes during pregnancy in multiple sclerosis. Assay used: immunoSEQ multiplex PCR; TCRdb lists only in-frame clones, some missing. The data hold tens of thousands of clones, with roughly 86% observed a single time. Source: peripheral blood, taken in the first trimester of pregnancy. These receptor sequences come from a female donor with multiple sclerosis, enrolled in a pregnancy study.

V usage is TRBV5-6 and J usage is TRBJ1-1, with no clear D. V lost 0 bases to trimming and J lost 5 bases, with 17 bases between them. This CDR3 comprises 16 residues. CDR1 and CDR2 from the germline V gene are SGHDT and YYEEEE. The CDR3, as DNA: TGTGCCAGCAGCTTGGGTTTGAGGGAATACGATACTGAAGCTTTCTTT. Translating it yields CASSLGLREYDTEAFF.

J is TRBJ1-1 and V is TRBV6-6; D gene unclear. V gave up 8 bases and J gave up 5 bases, with 18 bases separating them. CDR1 and CDR2 (germline): MNHNY, SVGAGI (reference sequence). CDR3 length: 14 residues. CDR3 bases: TGTGCCAGCGGATCCCAGCAGGATGCAACTGAAGCTTTCTTT. This sequence encodes CASGSQQDATEAFF.

The rearrangement uses TRBV6-1 and TRBJ2-7; no firm D call. The V gene lost 4 bases and the J gene lost 3 bases, with 4 bases spanning the gap. Germline V gives CDR1 MNHNS, CDR2 SASEGT. The CDR3 length is 11 residues. The CDR3 DNA reads TGTGCCAGCAGTGCCCTCTACGAGCAGTACTTC. Encoded protein: CASSALYEQYF.

This chain's CDR3 is CASSYSYRSRRYNEQFF. As DNA, the CDR3 is TGTGCCAGCAGCTATAGCTACAGGTCCCGCCGTTACAATGAGCAGTTCTTC. The chain employs TRBV7-9 and TRBJ2-1, with D perhaps TRBD1 (5 bases). Germline values: CDR1 SEHNR, CDR2 FQNEAQ (reference sequence). V lost 4 bases to trimming and J lost 4 bases, with 20 bases between them. The CDR3 sequence is 17 residues long.

The rearrangement links TRBV28 to TRBJ2-1; 8 nucleotides align to TRBD2. Per the germline V gene, CDR1 is MDHEN and CDR2 is SYDVKM. V lost 4 bases to trimming and J lost 6 bases; unmatched junction nucleotides: 8. The CDR3 loop spans 15 amino acids. CDR3 nucleotides: TGTGCCAGCAGTTCACTGGGCGGGAGGACCAATGAGCAGTTCTTC. Residues: CASSSLGGRTNEQFF.

The gene calls are TRBV28 and TRBJ2-2; a possible D gene is TRBD1 (5 bases). The CDR3 sequence is 16 residues long. The V end was cut by 6 bases, the J end by 5 bases, with 19 bases between. The germline CDR1 and CDR2 sequences are MDHEN and SYDVKM. CDR3 nucleotide sequence: TGTGCCAGCAGCTTAAACCCACCTCAGGGTACCGGGGAGCTGTTTTTT. Translation: CASSLNPPQGTGELFF.

The V and J genes are TRBV5-1 and TRBJ2-1, with 12 bases matching TRBD2. This CDR3 spans 14 amino acids. V dropped 7 bases and J dropped 3; count of bases not matched to a gene: 2. CDR1 SGHRS and CDR2 YFSETQ come from the germline V gene. The CDR3 DNA is TGCGCCAGCGGGACTAGCGGGCTCTACAATGAGCAGTTCTTC. Amino acid sequence: CASGTSGLYNEQFF.

The chain is built from TRBV29-1 and TRBJ2-7; 9 bases align to TRBD1. J gave up 5 bases and V 6 bases, and 5 bases lay outside the gene matches. Germline loops: CDR1 SQVTM, CDR2 ANQGSEA. The CDR3 length is 12 residues. The CDR3 bases are TGCAGCGTGAGGACAGGGGCGGACGAGCAGTACTTC. It codes for CSVRTGADEQYF.

This chain joins TRBV6-1 and TRBJ2-7, with 8 positions matching TRBD1. Per germline, CDR1 MNHNS and CDR2 SASEGT. The CDR3 consists of 17 residues. J was trimmed by 1 base and V by 8 bases; bases with no gene match: 16. The CDR3: CASRVRTTGVRSYEQYF. DNA for the CDR3: TGTGCCAGCCGTGTCCGCACGACAGGGGTGAGGTCCTACGAGCAGTACTTC.

The V and J genes are TRBV5-1 and TRBJ2-2; TRBD1 might be the D (5 bases). The V and J ends lost 1 base and 5 bases respectively, with 12 bases between them. This CDR3 region has 15 residues. CDR1 and CDR2 from the germline V gene are SGHRS and YFSETQ. In DNA form, the CDR3 reads TGCGCCAGCAGCTTGCAGGGCAGTGAGACCGGGGAGCTGTTTTTT. Protein product: CASSLQGSETGELFF.

This clone occurred a few times. The chain uses TRBV11-3 and TRBJ2-2; maybe TRBD2 (5 bases). In germline, CDR1 is SGHNT, CDR2 YENEEA. The V end lost 6 bases, the J end lost 5 bases, and 7 bases lay between the germline ends. This CDR3 spans 12 amino acids. The CDR3 region is CASSRETGELFF. The CDR3 nucleotides are TGTGCCAGCAGTCGGGAAACCGGGGAGCTGTTTTTT.

The CDR3 protein is CASSLGGSTDTQYF. The CDR3 DNA reads TGTGCCAGCAGCCTCGGGGGAAGCACAGATACGCAGTATTTT. The V call is TRBV9, the J call TRBJ2-3, with D perhaps TRBD2 (6 bases). The germline gives CDR1 SGDLS, CDR2 YYNGEE. V lost 4 bases to trimming and J lost 0 bases, with 9 bases between them. The CDR3 length is 14 residues. The entire variable domain, with the rest obtained from reference TRBV9 and TRBJ2-3, is as follows: DSGVTQTPKHLITATGQRVTLRCSPRSGDLSVYWYQQSLDQGLQFLIQYYNGEERAKGNILERFSAQQFPDLHSELNLSSLELGDSALYFCASSLGGSTDTQYFGPGTRLTVL.

The table lists this clone with a few counts. CDR3 sequence reads: CASSLSQGIIEAFF. As DNA, the CDR3 is TGTGCCAGCAGCTTATCACAGGGGATAATTGAAGCTTTCTTT. This chain joins TRBV7-9 and TRBJ1-1, with TRBD1 matching 7 bases. The germline V gene encodes CDR1 SEHNR and CDR2 FQNEAQ (reference sequence). The CDR3 is 14 amino acids. J lost 7 bases, V lost 2 bases, and 7 bases had no gene match.

This rearrangement joins TRBV10-3 to TRBJ2-7; 8 bases map to TRBD1. Germline CDR1 reads ENHRY; CDR2 reads SYGVKD. Trimming at V came to 6 bases and at J to 6 bases, leaving 7 bases not matched to a gene. This CDR3 is built from 13 residues. The CDR3 sequence: CAIRPGQESEQYF. CDR3 DNA: TGTGCCATCAGACCGGGACAGGAAAGCGAGCAGTACTTC.

The chain has TRBV10-3 and TRBJ2-3, with 10 bases aligning to TRBD1. The CDR3 loop spans 17 amino acids. Germline V gives CDR1 ENHRY, CDR2 SYGVKD. The V segment lost 3 bases and the J segment 6 bases; nucleotides outside the gene matches: 12. CDR3 residues: CAISESMWDRGGDTQYF. The CDR3 nucleotides are TGTGCCATCAGTGAATCGATGTGGGACAGGGGAGGTGATACGCAGTATTTT.

The chain couples TRBV19 to TRBJ1-2, with 10 bases matching TRBD1. Looked up from germline, CDR1 is LNHDA and CDR2 is SQIVND (reference sequence). The CDR3 has 15 amino acids. The V segment lost 5 bases and the J segment 2 bases; nucleotides outside the gene matches: 5. CDR3 region: CASSHRQGANYGYTF. CDR3 nucleotides: TGTGCCAGTAGTCACAGACAGGGGGCGAACTATGGCTACACCTTC.

The chain recombines TRBV11-3 with TRBJ2-2; possibly TRBD2 for D (5 bases). Germline values: CDR1 SGHNT, CDR2 YENEEA. With 1 base removed from V and 6 bases from J, the gap between germline ends came to 6 bases. This CDR3 has 13 residues. CDR3 in amino acids: CASSLGGSGELFF. In DNA, the CDR3 is TGTGCCAGCAGCTTAGGCGGGTCCGGGGAGCTGTTTTTT. The whole variable domain, remainder taken from reference TRBV11-3 and TRBJ2-2, is EAGVVQSPRYKIIEKKQPVAFWCNPISGHNTLYWYLQNLGQGPELLIRYENEEAVDDSQLPKDRFSAERLKGVDSTLKIQPAELGDSAVYLCASSLGGSGELFFGEGSRLTVL.

The V and J genes are TRBV5-1 and TRBJ2-3; TRBD2 aligns across 8 bases. With 2 bases clipped from V and 1 base from J, the junction kept 0 bases outside the gene matches. The CDR3 has 14 amino acids. Germline loops: CDR1 SGHRS, CDR2 YFSETQ. The CDR3 DNA reads TGCGCCAGCAGCTTTAGCGGGGGCACAGATACGCAGTATTTT. Amino acid sequence: CASSFSGGTDTQYF. The full variable domain, with the rest looked up from reference TRBV5-1 and TRBJ2-3, is KAGVTQTPRYLIKTRGQQVTLSCSPISGHRSVSWYQQTPGQGLQFLFEYFSETQRNKGNFPGRFSGRQFSNSRSEMNVSTLELGDSALYLCASSFSGGTDTQYFGPGTRLTVL.

This clone was counted once. This CDR3 is CASISSISYEQYF. The CDR3 nucleotides read TGTGCCAGCATCTCCAGTATCTCCTACGAGCAGTACTTC. The rearrangement uses TRBV2 and TRBJ2-7; D is ambiguous. This CDR3 contains 13 residues. The germline V gene encodes CDR1 SNHLY and CDR2 FYNNEI. Trimming removed 7 bases at V and 0 bases at J, with 10 bases between.

This clone was counted a few times. This chain joins TRBV30 and TRBJ1-5; D gene unclear. Trimming took 0 bases from V and 5 from J, leaving 8 bases between them. Germline V gene lookup returns CDR1 GTSNPN and CDR2 SVGIG (reference sequence). The CDR3 covers 13 residues. The CDR3 bases are TGTGCCTGGAGTGTACGAGAGGATCAGCCCCAGCATTTT. This sequence encodes CAWSVREDQPQHF. The whole variable domain, remainder taken from reference TRBV30 and TRBJ1-5, is SQTIHQWPATLVQPVGSPLSLECTVEGTSNPNLYWYRQAAGRGLQLLFYSVGIGQISSEVPQNLSASRPQDRQFILSSKKLLLSDSGFYLCAWSVREDQPQHFGDGTRLSIL.

The chain recombines TRBV5-1 with TRBJ2-6, with D hard to call. The CDR3 length is 15 residues. CDR1 and CDR2 (germline): SGHRS, YFSETQ. V was cut by 4 bases and J by 1 base, with 9 bases left in between. In DNA form, the CDR3 reads TGCGCCAGCAGCCCCCCAGAATCTGGGGCCAACGTCCTGACTTTC. Its protein is CASSPPESGANVLTF.

This clone was found a few times. The chain links TRBV19 to TRBJ1-5, with TRBD1 matching over 7 bases. Trimming at V came to 7 bases and at J to 2 bases, leaving 5 bases not matched to a gene. Germline assignment: CDR1 LNHDA and CDR2 SQIVND (reference sequence). CDR3 length equals 14 residues. CDR3 DNA sequence: TGTGCCAGTACTTTCCAGGGGGGCAATCAGCCCCAGCATTTT. Protein sequence: CASTFQGGNQPQHF.

V gene TRBV27 combines with J gene TRBJ2-3; TRBD2 matches 7 bases. The junction had 8 bases not matched to a gene; V was cut back by 5 bases and J by 6 bases. Germline V gene data show CDR1 as MNHEY and CDR2 as SMNVEV (reference sequence). The CDR3 consists of 14 residues. CDR3 amino acids: CASSKRGVFDTQYF. The CDR3 DNA reads as TGTGCCAGCAGTAAACGGGGGGTTTTCGATACGCAGTATTTT.

V and J are TRBV10-3 and TRBJ2-1, with 12 nucleotides matching TRBD2. CDR3 length: 16 residues. The germline V gene has CDR1 ENHRY and CDR2 SYGVKD. After removal of 7 bases from V and 9 bases from J, the junction contained 13 bases not matched to a gene. CDR3: CAIKTSGSLDVSEQFF. CDR3 nucleotide sequence: TGTGCCATCAAGACTAGCGGGAGTCTGGACGTGAGTGAGCAGTTCTTC.

V usage is TRBV6-5 and J usage is TRBJ2-7, with D tentatively TRBD2 (5 bases). The germline V gene encodes CDR1 MNHEY and CDR2 SVGAGI. The ends were cut back, 2 bases at V and 3 bases at J, with 11 bases in the middle. The CDR3 sequence is 14 residues long. The CDR3 here is CASSYEGSHYEQYF. The CDR3 DNA reads as TGTGCCAGCAGTTACGAGGGCTCGCACTACGAGCAGTACTTC.

The chain employs TRBV19 and TRBJ1-2, with D possibly being TRBD1 (6 bases). The CDR3 extends over 13 amino acids. The germline gives CDR1 LNHDA, CDR2 SQIVND (reference sequence). The V end was cut by 1 base, the J end by 9 bases, with 12 bases between. This CDR3 reads CASSIVSGESYTF. Here the CDR3 DNA reads TGTGCCAGTAGTATAGTATCAGGGGAGAGCTACACCTTC.

The chain uses TRBV2 and TRBJ2-7, with 9 positions matching TRBD2. The germline CDR1 and CDR2 sequences are SNHLY and FYNNEI. The CDR3 consists of 14 residues. V lost 4 bases, J lost 4 bases, and 5 bases stayed unmatched. CDR3 in amino acids: CASSGLAEFYEQYF. CDR3 DNA sequence: TGTGCCAGCAGTGGACTAGCGGAGTTTTACGAGCAGTACTTC. The full variable domain, in which reference TRBV2 and TRBJ2-7 provide the parts outside the CDR3, is EPEVTQTPSHQVTQMGQEVILRCVPISNHLYFYWYRQILGQKVEFLVSFYNNEISEKSEIFDDQFSVERPDGSNFTLKIRSTKLEDSAMYFCASSGLAEFYEQYFGPGTRLTVT.

The V gene is TRBV5-4, the J gene TRBJ2-1; D is possibly TRBD1 (5 bases). Germline V CDR1 and CDR2: SGHNT, YYREEE (reference sequence). Trimming took 0 bases from V and 9 from J, leaving 10 bases between them. The CDR3 length is 13 residues. CDR3 protein: CASSLVREGEQFF. DNA for the CDR3: TGTGCCAGCAGCTTGGTCAGGGAAGGTGAGCAGTTCTTC.